This T cell receptor beta chain was sequenced during a study of control samples from healthy donors and cancer patients. Looked up from germline, CDR1 is MDHEN and CDR2 is SYDVKM. V lost 5 bases, J lost 2 bases, and 9 bases stayed unmatched. The CDR3 totals 17 residues. Clones were sequenced by immunoSEQ multiplex PCR, and TCRdb holds only the in-frame ones, with some missing. The data hold around 130,000 clones, with 70% to 90% observed a single time. The sample consisted of blood. The chain joins TRBV28 to TRBJ2-5; 12 positions agree with TRBD2. This clonotype was obtained from a middle-aged man in good health. The CDR3 DNA reads TGTGCCAGCAGTGCTAGCTGGACTAGCGGGGAGCAAGAGACCCAGTACTTC. It specifies CASSASWTSGEQETQYF.